The clone carrying this T cell receptor (beta chain) was observed a few times. As yet, its antigen is unknown. The data were taken from a study of radiation and T cells in renal cell carcinoma. Points from the study as a whole: In nephrectomy-only tumors, top 100 clonotypes averaged roughly 43%, versus about 50% irradiated. Intratumoral heterogeneity was not captured in these approximately 1 g regions. Dominant CDR3 motifs were more common in irradiated tumors than controls.

CDR1 and CDR2 (germline): MNHEY, SMNVEV (reference sequence). V was shortened by 0 bases and J by 10 bases, with 13 bases between the two germline ends. CDR3 length: 13 residues. Treatment of the sample: treatment-naive control, cytoreductive nephrectomy. Controls were unirradiated tumors from treatment-naive cytoreductive nephrectomy patients. The assay was immunoSEQ multiplex PCR, and TCRdb's table has in-frame clones only and misses some. The sample has 18,000 or so clones, approximately 62% seen once; the top ten hold 30% to 35%. The sequencing used tumor tissue, collected from a patient whose treatment was nephrectomy without radiotherapy. The TCR comes from a man aged 50-59 years with renal cell carcinoma. The rearrangement links TRBV27 to TRBJ2-7, with a possible D match to TRBD2 (5 bases). CDR3 in DNA: TGTGCCAGCAGTTTATCGTCAAATCGGGGACAGTACTTC. Its protein is CASSLSSNRGQYF.